These 22 T cell receptor beta chains were all obtained from the same sample, sequenced in a study of control samples from healthy donors and cancer patients. TCRdb keeps only in-frame clones here, not all; method: immunoSEQ multiplex PCR. The sample holds about 140,000 clones, roughly 88% seen once. Input material: blood. These receptors were collected from a man between 18 and 29 years old in good health.

The chain carries TRBV3-1 (or the pseudogene TRBV3-2) and TRBJ2-3; 11 bases agree with TRBD1. V gave up 1 base and J gave up 6 bases; unmatched junction bases: 6. This CDR3 spans 16 amino acids. Looked up from germline, CDR1 is LGHDT and CDR2 is YNNKEL (reference sequence). The chain's CDR3 is CASSQVRTGGRDTQYF. Written as DNA, the CDR3 is TGTGCCAGCAGCCAAGTACGGACAGGGGGCCGGGATACGCAGTATTTT.

V and J are TRBV7-3 and TRBJ2-1, with TRBD1 identical over 9 bases. The germline gives CDR1 SGHTA, CDR2 FQGTGA. This CDR3 is built from 14 residues. Germline trimming cut 5 bases from V and 8 bases from J; bases unmatched to any gene: 7. The CDR3 is CASSQTGGPYEQFF. For the CDR3, the DNA is TGTGCCAGCAGCCAGACAGGGGGGCCCTATGAGCAGTTCTTC.

The V gene is TRBV6-2 or TRBV6-3, the J gene TRBJ1-5, with D possibly matching TRBD1 (6 bases). The germline gives CDR1 MNHEY, CDR2 SVGEGT. Trimming stripped 0 bases from V and 4 bases from J, with 10 bases between. The CDR3 covers 15 residues. Here the CDR3 reads CASSYSGQANQPQHF. The CDR3 DNA follows: TGTGCCAGCAGTTACTCGGGACAAGCAAATCAGCCCCAGCATTTT.

The rearrangement links TRBV13 to TRBJ2-5; D tentatively fits TRBD1 or TRBD2 (5 bases each). Trimming took 2 bases from V and 1 from J, leaving 11 bases between them. The CDR3 covers 15 residues. Germline V gene data show CDR1 as PRHDT and CDR2 as FYEKMQ (reference sequence). CDR3 in DNA: TGTGCCAGCAGCTTATTGAGGGGCCCCCAAGAGACCCAGTACTTC. Amino acid sequence: CASSLLRGPQETQYF.

The CDR3 reads CASSLGGTTMAYGYTF. The CDR3 DNA reads as TGTGCCAGCAGCTTGGGGGGGACAACGATGGCCTATGGCTACACCTTC. V gene TRBV5-5 combines with J gene TRBJ1-2, with D perhaps TRBD1 (6 bases). Germline assignment: CDR1 SGHKS and CDR2 YYEKEE (reference sequence). V was trimmed by 0 bases and J by 4 bases, leaving 16 bases between them. The CDR3 sequence is 16 residues long.

The chain joins TRBV19 to TRBJ1-5; no clear D. Germline-derived CDR1 and CDR2 are LNHDA and SQIVND (reference sequence). The CDR3 runs 12 residues. V was clipped by 6 bases and J by 4 bases, with 7 bases between them. The chain's CDR3 is CASRTGNQPQHF. The DNA for the CDR3 is TGTGCCAGTAGGACTGGGAATCAGCCCCAGCATTTT. Full variable domain (rest looked up from reference TRBV19 and TRBJ1-5): DGGITQSPKYLFRKEGQNVTLSCEQNLNHDAMYWYRQDPGQGLRLIYYSQIVNDFQKGDIAEGYSVSREKKESFPLTVTSAQKNPTAFYLCASRTGNQPQHFGDGTRLSIL.

For this clone: The junction departs from germline at one end; a sequencing error may be responsible. This rearrangement joins TRBV7-3 to TRBJ2-5, with D uncertain. The CDR3 has 13 residues. Germline V CDR1 and CDR2: SGHTA, FQGTGA. CDR3 nucleotide sequence: TGTGCCAGCAGCTCCCGACATCAAGGGACCCAGTACTTC. Translated, it gives CASSSRHQGTQYF.

This clone occurred once. The chain carries TRBV6-2 or TRBV6-3 and TRBJ2-6, with a weak D call TRBD1 (5 bases). The CDR3 loop spans 15 amino acids. Trimming shortened V by 2 bases and J by 0 bases, and 5 bases separated the two germline ends. Germline CDR1 MNHEY, CDR2 SVGEGT. The CDR3 DNA sequence: TGTGCCAGCAGTTACGGACACTCTGGGGCCAACGTCCTGACTTTC. Its protein is CASSYGHSGANVLTF.

The chain has TRBV3-1 (or the pseudogene TRBV3-2) and TRBJ2-5, with a tentative D call TRBD2 (6 bases). Trimming cost V 9 bases and J 0 bases, with 14 bases left between them. There are 14 residues in the CDR3. Germline-derived CDR1 and CDR2 are LGHDT and YNNKEL (reference sequence). For the CDR3, the DNA is TGTGCCAGAGACCTGGGGGGTAACCAAGAGACCCAGTACTTC. This gives the protein CARDLGGNQETQYF.

Points on this clone: Without the conserved terminal phenylalanine or tryptophan, this CDR3 likely stems from a read error. It is unclear where the CDR3 begins or ends on the DNA, so no DNA is shown, and the CDR3 is as TCRdb lists it. The rearrangement links TRBV4-3 to TRBJ2-7. The germline V gene encodes CDR1 LGHNA and CDR2 YSLEER. The CDR3 contains 8 residues when both ends are counted. CDR3 sequence: CASSQDSA.

V gene TRBV7-2 combines with J gene TRBJ1-5; D is possibly TRBD1 (5 bases). V was clipped by 2 bases and J by 7 bases, with 15 bases between them. Germline values: CDR1 SGHTA, CDR2 FQGNSA. The CDR3 extends over 15 amino acids. CDR3 in amino acids: CASSLIQGLEQPQHF. Written as DNA, the CDR3 is TGTGCCAGCAGCTTAATCCAGGGACTAGAGCAGCCCCAGCATTTT.

The chain recombines TRBV14 with TRBJ2-7; a weak D match, TRBD1 (7 bases). V was clipped by 3 bases and J by 4 bases, with 13 bases between them. Per germline, CDR1 SGHDN and CDR2 FVKESK. This CDR3 comprises 14 residues. The CDR3 spells CASSQQGGYYEQYF. The CDR3 coding sequence is TGTGCCAGCAGCCAGCAGGGGGGCTATTACGAGCAGTACTTC.

In its sample, this clone was seen a few times. The rearrangement joins TRBV28 to TRBJ2-7; D is tentatively TRBD1 or TRBD2 (6 bases each). The CDR3 spans 16 residues. V lost 6 bases and J 6 bases, leaving 24 bases between the germline ends. Germline values: CDR1 MDHEN, CDR2 SYDVKM. The CDR3 DNA reads as TGTGCCAGCAGCCCCGACCGGGGGCCAAGAGAAGCCGAGCAGTACTTC. Protein product: CASSPDRGPREAEQYF.

J is TRBJ2-3 and V is TRBV6-2 or TRBV6-3, with 8 nucleotides matching TRBD2. This CDR3 is built from 11 residues. J gave up 13 bases and V 6 bases, and 6 bases lay outside the gene matches. Looked up from germline, CDR1 is MNHEY and CDR2 is SVGEGT. The CDR3 nucleotides read TGTGCCAGCAGCACCGGGACTAGTGAGTATTTT. Translating gives CASSTGTSEYF.

This chain uses TRBV9 with TRBJ1-1; D remains unclear. The germline V gene has CDR1 SGDLS and CDR2 YYNGEE. Trimming removed 7 bases from V and 7 bases from J, with 17 bases in between. CDR3 length: 13 amino acids. The CDR3 DNA reads as TGTGCCAGCGCTGTGGGAGAGGTTGGTGAAGCTTTCTTT. Residues: CASAVGEVGEAFF.

The V and J genes are TRBV9 and TRBJ1-5; 10 bases map to TRBD1. The CDR3 covers 15 residues. The V segment lost 4 bases and the J segment 5 bases; nucleotides outside the gene matches: 6. Germline lookup yields CDR1 SGDLS and CDR2 YYNGEE. In DNA form, the CDR3 reads TGTGCCAGCAGCAAATCCGGGACAGGGGATCAGCCCCAGCATTTT. Protein product: CASSKSGTGDQPQHF.

The V and J genes are TRBV30 and TRBJ1-4, with 9 positions matching TRBD1. The CDR3 has 14 residues. With 2 bases clipped from V and 7 bases from J, the junction kept 5 bases outside the gene matches. Germline CDR1 and CDR2: GTSNPN and SVGIG (reference sequence). The DNA for the CDR3 is TGTGCCTGGAGTCCCGGACAGGGGCTTGAAAAACTGTTTTTT. Translating it yields CAWSPGQGLEKLFF.

Only one count was recorded for this clone. The chain has TRBV24-1 and TRBJ2-3; the D call may be TRBD1 or TRBD2 (5 bases each). Germline loops: CDR1 KGHDR, CDR2 SFDVKD. The CDR3 consists of 15 residues. With 4 bases removed from V and 1 base from J, the gap between germline ends came to 11 bases. This chain's CDR3 is CATSDPGPRTDTQYF. CDR3 nucleotide sequence: TGTGCCACCAGTGACCCGGGACCGCGCACAGATACGCAGTATTTT.

The J gene is TRBJ2-2, the V gene TRBV9, with D unclear. Trimming cost V 4 bases and J 4 bases, with 11 bases left between them. The CDR3 length is 14 residues. Looked up from germline, CDR1 is SGDLS and CDR2 is YYNGEE. The CDR3 DNA sequence: TGTGCCAGCAGCCTCCTAGTATCCACCGGGGAGCTGTTTTTT. It encodes CASSLLVSTGELFF.

The chain is built from TRBV9 and TRBJ2-3; possibly TRBD1 or TRBD2 for D (6 bases each). The CDR3 is 16 amino acids. V lost 1 base to trimming and J lost 4 bases, with 16 bases between them. Germline V lookup: CDR1 SGDLS, CDR2 YYNGEE. For the CDR3, the DNA is TGTGCCAGCAGCGTAATCGAGGGGGGCCGTTCAGATACGCAGTATTTT. Its translation: CASSVIEGGRSDTQYF.

This chain uses TRBV7-9 with TRBJ1-2; no reliable D call. Trimming stripped 4 bases from V and 5 bases from J, with 11 bases between. This CDR3 is 13 amino acids long. The V gene's germline CDR1 is SEHNR and CDR2 FQNEAQ (reference sequence). The CDR3 bases are TGTGCCAGCAGCTCTTCGGGGATGTATGGCTACACCTTC. Protein product: CASSSSGMYGYTF. Full variable domain (missing parts from reference TRBV7-9 and TRBJ1-2): DTGVSQNPRHKITKRGQNVTFRCDPISEHNRLYWYRQTLGQGPEFLTYFQNEAQLEKSRLLSDRFSAERPKGSFSTLEIQRTEQGDSAMYLCASSSSGMYGYTFGSGTRLTVV.

The chain employs TRBV19 and TRBJ1-2; 11 bases agree with TRBD1. J was trimmed by 6 bases and V by 3 bases; bases with no gene match: 12. CDR1 and CDR2 from the germline V gene are LNHDA and SQIVND (reference sequence). CDR3 length: 17 amino acids. The CDR3 DNA reads as TGTGCCAGTAGTATGCTGGGGCGGACAGGGGGCGCCGATGGCTACACCTTC. It yields the protein CASSMLGRTGGADGYTF.